This is a list of T cell receptor beta chains from one sample in a study of identical twins. TCRdb reprocessed the 5' RACE reads with MiXCR, giving one entry per CDR3 protein. The sample holds about 100,000 distinct CDR3 sequences, 5.9% seen once. The sequencing sample was made of memory T cells sorted from blood. These receptor sequences come from a woman between 45 and 65 years old in good health. CDR3s leave out the opening cysteine and the closing phenylalanine or tryptophan.

TRBJ2-5 | TRBV7-8 | ASSRGRTQETQY
TRBJ2-3 | TRBV9 | ASSDDRDNTDTQY
TRBJ1-1 | TRBV4-1 | ASSQEVPRGTLNTEAF
TRBJ2-7 | TRBV30 | AWSTKVAGVNEQY
TRBJ1-6 | TRBV4-1 | ASSQDSSHNSPLH
TRBJ1-1 | TRBV30 | AWNHRGSTEAF
TRBJ1-2 | TRBV27 | ATAGLRGGYT
TRBJ1-5 | TRBV12-3/TRBV12-4 | ASSFAGTSQPQH
TRBJ1-3 | TRBV29-1 | SVGPDGNTIY
TRBJ1-4 | TRBV5-6 | ASRTTGDNEKLF
TRBJ2-2 | TRBV5-4 | ASQPGLNTGELF
TRBJ1-1 | TRBV5-1 | ASSQQGVSTEAF
TRBJ2-5 | TRBV7-2 | ASSLVSGRETQY
TRBJ2-5 | TRBV25-1 | ASSPAETQY
TRBJ1-3 | TRBV29-1 | SGLSPSGNTIY
TRBJ1-2 | TRBV20-1 | SANSQGANYGYT
TRBJ2-3 | TRBV5-1 | ASSPGGTSGRDTQY
TRBJ1-1 | TRBV5-1 | ASTQLPLGNTEAF
TRBJ2-1 | TRBV5-8 | ASSPEGLSYNEQF
TRBJ1-4 | TRBV5-1 | ASSLAWREEKLF
TRBJ1-2 | TRBV10-3 | AISEGGLNYGYT
TRBJ2-7 | TRBV21-1 | ASSKDIGPTSYEQY
TRBJ2-1 | TRBV29-1 | SVRRGEQF
TRBJ2-3 | TRBV7-2 | ASSSSRSSGRPGTDTQY
TRBJ2-5 | TRBV11-2 | ASSLGELTSYQETQY
TRBJ2-2 | TRBV6-5 | ASSNTGQNTGELF
TRBJ1-2 | TRBV5-1 | ASSPGDYGYT
TRBJ1-1 | TRBV7-9 | ASSRSQVRGNTEAF